This T cell receptor (beta chain) was identified in a study of blood T cell repertoires in COVID-19. At the level of the study: The samples span acute and convalescent COVID-19 from the United States, Italy and Spain.

Sequenced by immunoSEQ multiplex PCR; TCRdb stores in-frame clones only, minus some. Of around 130,000 clones in the sample, more than 75% are singletons; the top ten hold 2% to 2.5%. This CDR3 comprises 12 residues. V lost 5 bases and J 7 bases, leaving 11 bases between the germline ends. The specimen sequenced was peripheral blood. This chain joins TRBV12-3 or TRBV12-4 and TRBJ2-5; D not resolved. The TCR originated in a woman aged 45-59 years with acute or convalescent COVID-19. CDR3 residues: CASSRAPVTQYF. CDR3 coding DNA: TGTGCCAGCAGTCGTGCTCCGGTGACCCAGTACTTC.